This TCR beta chain originates from a study of T cell changes during pregnancy in multiple sclerosis. This table comes from immunoSEQ multiplex PCR, and its TCRdb copy is limited to in-frame clones, with some not included. The profile shows 47,000 or so clones, 90% to 95% of them singletons. Per germline, CDR1 SGHVS and CDR2 FQNEAQ. V was clipped by 4 bases and J by 0 bases, with 13 bases between them. CDR3 length: 15 residues. The V and J genes are TRBV7-8 and TRBJ2-7; a possible D gene is TRBD1 (5 bases). The sequence was obtained from a female donor with multiple sclerosis, enrolled in a pregnancy study. The sample in question was CD4+ T cells from peripheral blood mononuclear cells, obtained in the first trimester of pregnancy. CDR3 region: CASSSRWGSSYEQYF. CDR3 sequence (DNA): TGTGCCAGCAGCTCGCGATGGGGCAGCTCCTACGAGCAGTACTTC.